This paragraph reports one T cell receptor (beta chain). In the authors' workflow: Counts of nucleated cells, estimated from reference gene primer amplification, were obtained. Clones were read by immunoSEQ multiplex PCR, and TCRdb kept only the in-frame ones, dropping some. V, J and clone size reflect that table, while D and trimming were determined from the DNA. The data hold 200,000 to 250,000 clones, with approximately 90% observed a single time. The data are from a study of blood T cell repertoires in COVID-19. Participants came from about two dozen US areas, aged about 18 to 89 years. The study assigned cohorts using participant-reported clinical history. Two negative PCRs, clearance, or symptom resolution characterized the recovered Cohort 3 donors. Germline V gene lookup returns CDR1 SGHDT and CDR2 YYEEEE. CDR3 length: 12 amino acids. Trimming took off 3 bases at V and 7 bases at J, with 10 bases between the two ends.

The chain has TRBV5-6 and TRBJ2-5; weak D call: TRBD2 (5 bases). Material for sequencing was PBMCs or T cells enriched from blood (not recorded which). The receptor comes from a man between 25 and 39 years old who had recovered from COVID-19. Here the CDR3 DNA reads TGTGCCAGCAGCTACGGGGTAGGGACCCAGTACTTC. Amino acid sequence: CASSYGVGTQYF.